One and the same sample provided the 5 T cell receptor beta chains below, sequenced in a study of early T cells in non-severe SARS-CoV-2 infection. TCRdb ran MiXCR on the 5' RACE reads and lists one entry per CDR3 protein. The sample records about 23,000 distinct CDR3 sequences, roughly 5.3% being singletons. Material for sequencing was whole blood. The receptors derive from an adult who was a healthcare worker with PCR-confirmed SARS-CoV-2 infection or an uninfected control (not recorded which).

This clonotype has a count of ten or more. V usage is TRBV7-9 and J usage is TRBJ2-1; 16 nucleotides match TRBD2. V gave up 4 bases and J gave up 6 bases; unmatched junction bases: 15. The CDR3 is 20 amino acids. CDR1 is SEHNR, CDR2 FQNEAQ, per germline (reference sequence). CDR3 in amino acids: CASSSPGLAGGQRGGNEQFF. The DNA for the CDR3 is TGTGCCAGCAGCTCACCGGGACTAGCGGGAGGGCAACGAGGGGGCAATGAGCAGTTCTTC.

This clonotype was detected only once. A read error may explain this, as a much larger clone is one base away. The CDR3 bases are TGTGCCGCCGGCGGACAGGGGCGACAAGAGACCCGGTACTTC. Encoded protein: CAAGGQGRQETRYF. The chain recombines TRBV10-3 with TRBJ2-5; 9 bases match TRBD1. CDR3 length equals 14 residues. Per the germline V gene, CDR1 is ENHRY and CDR2 is SYGVKD.

This clonotype was detected ten times or more. In nucleotides, the CDR3 is TGTGCCAGTAGTATGACAGTTAACTATGGCTACACCTTC. Protein sequence: CASSMTVNYGYTF. V and J are TRBV19 and TRBJ1-2; D may be TRBD1 (5 bases). The CDR3 is 13 amino acids. Germline V CDR1 and CDR2: LNHDA, SQIVND (reference sequence). V lost 3 bases and J lost 1, with 6 bases in between.

This clonotype appeared many times. V is TRBV20-1 and J is TRBJ2-5, with TRBD2 matching over 7 bases. V shed 5 bases, J shed 2 bases, and the junction held 5 bases outside the gene matches. Germline assignment: CDR1 DFQATT and CDR2 SNEGSKA (reference sequence). There are 13 residues in the CDR3. CDR3 sequence (DNA): TGCAGTGCTCCATTAGCGGGTCAAGAGACCCAGTACTTC. This sequence encodes CSAPLAGQETQYF.

This clonotype has at least ten counts. The chain employs TRBV29-1 and TRBJ2-3; 7 bases are shared with TRBD2. V shed 7 bases, J shed 1 base, and the junction held 8 bases outside the gene matches. This CDR3 contains 14 residues. From germline, CDR1 is SQVTM and CDR2 ANQGSEA. CDR3 nucleotides: TGCAGCGCCCCGTCTAGCGGCGGCACAGATACGCAGTATTTT. This sequence encodes CSAPSSGGTDTQYF.